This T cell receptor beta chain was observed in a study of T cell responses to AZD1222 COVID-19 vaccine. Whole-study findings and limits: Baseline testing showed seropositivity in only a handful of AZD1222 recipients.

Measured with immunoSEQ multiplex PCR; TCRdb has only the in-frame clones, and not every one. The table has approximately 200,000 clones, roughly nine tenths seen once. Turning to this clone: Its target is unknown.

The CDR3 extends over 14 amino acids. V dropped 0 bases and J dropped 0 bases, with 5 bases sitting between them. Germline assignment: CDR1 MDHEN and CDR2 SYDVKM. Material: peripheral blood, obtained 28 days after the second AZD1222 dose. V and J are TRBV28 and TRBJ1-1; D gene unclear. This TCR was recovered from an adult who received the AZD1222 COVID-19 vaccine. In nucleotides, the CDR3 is TGTGCCAGCAGTTTATGGCAGATGAACACTGAAGCTTTCTTT. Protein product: CASSLWQMNTEAFF.